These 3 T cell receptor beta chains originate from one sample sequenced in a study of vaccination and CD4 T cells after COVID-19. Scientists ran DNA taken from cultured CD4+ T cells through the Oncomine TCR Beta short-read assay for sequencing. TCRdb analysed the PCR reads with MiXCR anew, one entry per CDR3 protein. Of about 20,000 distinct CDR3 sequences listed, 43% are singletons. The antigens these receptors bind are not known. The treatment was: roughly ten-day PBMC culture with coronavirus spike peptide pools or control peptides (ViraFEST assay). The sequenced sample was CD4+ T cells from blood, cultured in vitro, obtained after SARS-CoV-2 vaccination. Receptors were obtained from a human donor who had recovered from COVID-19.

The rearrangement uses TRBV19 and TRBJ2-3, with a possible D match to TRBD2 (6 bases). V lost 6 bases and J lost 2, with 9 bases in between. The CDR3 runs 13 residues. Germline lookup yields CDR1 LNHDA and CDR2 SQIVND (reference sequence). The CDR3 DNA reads TGTGCCAGTAGCCCGGGGGTCACAGATACGCAGTATTTT. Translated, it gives CASSPGVTDTQYF.

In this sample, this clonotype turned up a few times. The CDR3 DNA follows: TGTGCCAGCAGTGTTGAGGACAGGGCGAACACTGAAGCTTTCTTT. Protein: CASSVEDRANTEAFF. The chain uses TRBV6-1 and TRBJ1-1, with 8 bases identical to TRBD1. The CDR3 is made up of 15 amino acids. The germline V gene has CDR1 MNHNS and CDR2 SASEGT. Unmatched junction bases numbered 5, after V lost 4 bases and J lost 1 base.

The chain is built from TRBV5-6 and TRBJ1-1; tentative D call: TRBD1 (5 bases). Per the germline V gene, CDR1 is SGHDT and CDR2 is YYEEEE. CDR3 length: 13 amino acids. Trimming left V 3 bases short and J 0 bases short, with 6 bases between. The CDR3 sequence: CASSSTVNTEAFF. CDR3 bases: TGTGCCAGCAGCTCGACAGTGAACACTGAAGCTTTCTTT.